Here is one T cell receptor (beta chain) with its context. The sample belongs to a study of blood T cell repertoires in COVID-19. The repertoire was sequenced with immunoSEQ multiplex PCR; TCRdb's copy has only in-frame clones and lacks some. The sample shows 230,000 or so clones, about 87% of them seen only once. The length of the CDR3 is 15 residues. Unmatched junction bases numbered 8, after V lost 5 bases and J lost 5 bases. CDR1 and CDR2 from the germline V gene are MNHEY and SMNVEV (reference sequence). The sequenced sample consisted of PBMCs or T cells enriched from blood (not recorded which). This TCR came from a woman in her thirties or forties with acute COVID-19. This chain uses TRBV27 with TRBJ2-2, with TRBD1 matching over 7 bases. CDR3 nucleotides: TGTGCCAGCAGTCCCCACAGGGGTTGGACCGGGGAGCTGTTTTTT. Translation: CASSPHRGWTGELFF.